A selection of T cell receptor beta chains follows, all from one sample in a study of shared T cell receptors in the human thymus. Method: immunoSEQ multiplex PCR; TCRdb's copy keeps in-frame clones and lacks some. The table includes hundreds of thousands of clones, about 90% detected once. The same data also went into a second study, on human thymus T cells.

Sequencing was done on a sample of thymocytes. The receptor set was obtained from a boy under two years old with a congenital heart defect. The CDR3 runs from the conserved cysteine through the conserved F or W. D genes are given only for firm matches. Only some rows state a clone size, as once, few, many or a class for expanded clones.

>TRBV28|NA|TRBJ1-1|TRBD1
CASRMTGRNTEAFF
TGTGCCAGCAGGATGACAGGGCGGAACACTGAAGCTTTCTTT
>TRBV7-9|NA|TRBJ1-2|TRBD1
CATGTGEGYTF
TGTGCCACAGGGACAGGGGAAGGCTACACCTTC
>TRBV7-2|NA|TRBJ2-3|NA
CASSPKGEVGDTQYF
TGTGCCAGCAGCCCGAAGGGGGAAGTGGGAGATACGCAGTATTTT
>TRBV7-6|once|TRBJ1-1|NA
CASSLVGTLTLPYTEAFF
TGTGCCAGCAGCTTAGTCGGGACACTCACCTTACCTTACACTGAAGCTTTCTTT
>TRBV5-1|NA|TRBJ2-7|NA
CASSSGRGYYEQYF
TGCGCCAGCAGCTCAGGACGGGGTTACTACGAGCAGTACTTC
>TRBV28|NA|TRBJ2-7|TRBD1
CARLGQGRYEQYF
TGTGCCCGCTTGGGACAGGGGAGGTACGAGCAGTACTTC
>TRBV6-1|NA|TRBJ1-1|NA
CASSSRWTEAFF
TGTGCCAGCAGTTCTAGGTGGACTGAAGCTTTCTTT
>TRBV28|NA|TRBJ2-1|TRBD2
CASSLVRPSGRNNEQFF
TGTGCCAGCAGTTTGGTCAGACCGAGCGGGAGAAACAATGAGCAGTTCTTC
>TRBV5-1|NA|TRBJ2-1|TRBD2
CASSTSGGASNEQFF
TGCGCCAGCAGCACTAGCGGGGGGGCCTCCAATGAGCAGTTCTTC
>TRBV5-4|few|TRBJ2-3|TRBD1
CASSSGQGTDTQYF
TGTGCCAGCAGCTCCGGACAGGGGACAGATACGCAGTATTTT
>TRBV7-2|NA|TRBJ2-1|TRBD2
CASSPGTSGRDLWFF
TGTGCCAGCAGCCCCGGGACTAGCGGGAGGGATCTTTGGTTCTTC
>TRBV28|NA|TRBJ1-1|TRBD1
CASNRTGAPNTEAFF
TGTGCCAGCAATCGAACAGGGGCCCCGAACACTGAAGCTTTCTTT
>TRBV25-1|NA|TRBJ1-1|TRBD1
CASSSTPGQANTEAFF
TGTGCCAGCAGTTCCACCCCGGGACAGGCGAACACTGAAGCTTTCTTT
>TRBV5-6|NA|TRBJ2-7|TRBD1
CASSHGQGWSEQYF
TGTGCCAGCAGCCATGGACAGGGTTGGAGCGAGCAGTACTTC
>TRBV28|NA|TRBJ2-7|TRBD1
CASSLQATGVPYEQYF
TGTGCCAGCAGTCTACAAGCCACAGGGGTCCCCTACGAGCAGTACTTC
>TRBV30|NA|TRBJ2-1|TRBD1
CAWSGQGDEQFF
TGTGCCTGGAGTGGACAGGGGGATGAGCAGTTCTTC
>TRBV5-1|once|TRBJ1-1|NA
CASRAGANTEAFF
TGCGCCAGCCGCGCAGGGGCCAACACTGAAGCTTTCTTT
>TRBV28|NA|TRBJ2-5|TRBD1
CASSRNRDRGKETQYF
TGTGCCAGCAGCAGAAACCGGGACAGGGGGAAAGAGACCCAGTACTTC
>TRBV7-9|NA|TRBJ1-5|NA
CASSSHRPGRRNQPQHF
TGTGCCAGCAGCTCTCACCGCCCGGGGAGACGCAATCAGCCCCAGCATTTT
>TRBV2|NA|TRBJ1-5|TRBD1
CAINRGRHQPQHF
TGTGCCATAAACAGGGGGCGGCATCAGCCCCAGCATTTT
>TRBV13|once|TRBJ2-2|TRBD1
CASSPRTGNTGELFF
TGTGCCAGCAGCCCGCGGACAGGGAACACCGGGGAGCTGTTTTTT
>TRBV6-5|few|TRBJ1-5|NA
CASSYSTGPIKIWHF
TGTGCCAGCAGTTACTCGACAGGCCCGATCAAGATTTGGCATTTT
>TRBV5-1|few|TRBJ1-2|TRBD1
CASSPSGTGDYGYTF
TGCGCCAGCAGCCCGTCAGGGACAGGGGACTATGGCTACACCTTC
>TRBV5-6|once|TRBJ1-2|NA
CASSYYQGFYGYTF
TGTGCCAGCAGCTACTACCAGGGGTTCTATGGCTACACCTTC
>TRBV5-8|NA|TRBJ1-5|NA
CASSLVGDSNQPQHF
TGTGCCAGCAGCTTGGTGGGAGATAGCAATCAGCCCCAGCATTTT
>TRBV7-2|NA|TRBJ2-7|TRBD1
CASSFITGRDRPLEQYF
TGTGCCAGCAGCTTCATAACCGGGCGGGACAGGCCTCTCGAGCAGTACTTC
>TRBV30|NA|TRBJ2-5|NA
CAWRGGRRKQETQYF
TGTGCCTGGAGGGGGGGACGGAGGAAACAAGAGACCCAGTACTTC
>TRBV7-8|NA|TRBJ2-2|TRBD2
CASSERTSGGARNTGELFF
TGTGCCAGCAGCGAACGGACTAGCGGGGGAGCGCGCAACACCGGGGAGCTGTTTTTT